This TCR beta chain stems from a study of blood T cell repertoires in COVID-19 (dated by TCRdb to 2020 to 2022). Regarding the research as a whole: The collaborator samples originated in the United States, Italy and Spain and spanned the acute and convalescent phases of COVID-19. The material from the prospective study consisted of cDNA or gDNA derived from T cells, B-cell-depleted T cells, or PBMCs. Subjects who had been exposed to COVID-19, were actively infected with it, or had recovered from it provided the deeply sampled blood TCRbeta repertoires that made up the dataset. A freely available public database, intended as a resource for researchers studying the immune response to SARS-CoV-2, is where the repertoires were released. The samples were drawn from two sources: the first 160 participants of the ongoing ImmuneRACE study, and about 1,300 subjects contributed by 6 global collaborators. The sample metadata nearly always contained a de-identified subject ID, COVID-19 status, age in years and sex. HLA class I and class II types, where available, came from metadata supplied by the sample provider rather than from assay-based typing. Study-level results and caveats: The amount of clinical and demographic metadata varied by source and participant and was provided uncurated.

TCRbeta CDR3 regions were amplified from genomic DNA using the immunoSEQ Assay, a bias-controlled multiplex PCR. From the authors' description of their analysis: Within the assay, amplification of reference gene primers was used to estimate how many nucleated cells each sample contained. To quantify the absolute abundance of each unique TCRbeta CDR3 rearrangement, sequence reads were collapsed and filtered. Productive Simpson clonality was computed per sample as the square root of Simpson's diversity index over productive rearrangements. What TCRdb holds here is the immuneACCESS table cut down to in-frame rearrangements. Part of the clones is not present; checked against another copy, under half of the missing clones reflect an unresolved V gene, and the others are unexplained. Clone size and the V and J calls come from that table; the DNA yielded D and trimming. Here the sample has roughly 200,000 clones; approximately 83% occur a single time. 27% of the sample lies in the top ten.

The collaborating institutions used their own protocols to collect whole blood in K2EDTA tubes. For TCRbeta analysis, collaborator samples were shipped as frozen whole blood, as isolated PBMCs, or as DNA extracted from either sample type. This clone was observed a few times. The specificity of this receptor is unknown. No base-level quality is on record; no much larger clone is a single base apart. The CDR3 has 13 amino acids, counting the end cysteine and phenylalanine. The DNA shown is the 39-base CDR3, in frame from base 1. From V the trimming removes 3 bases and from J it removes 7 bases, while the gene matches leave 4 bases of the junction unaccounted for.

Specimen: peripheral blood. Recombination linked TRBV12-3 or TRBV12-4 to TRBJ2-5; TRBD2 aligns with 8 central bases. The source of this sequence is a man in his forties with acute or convalescent COVID-19. The CDR3 sequence is CASSFGTSRTQYF. The bases read TGTGCCAGCAGTTTCGGGACTAGTCGGACCCAGTACTTC.